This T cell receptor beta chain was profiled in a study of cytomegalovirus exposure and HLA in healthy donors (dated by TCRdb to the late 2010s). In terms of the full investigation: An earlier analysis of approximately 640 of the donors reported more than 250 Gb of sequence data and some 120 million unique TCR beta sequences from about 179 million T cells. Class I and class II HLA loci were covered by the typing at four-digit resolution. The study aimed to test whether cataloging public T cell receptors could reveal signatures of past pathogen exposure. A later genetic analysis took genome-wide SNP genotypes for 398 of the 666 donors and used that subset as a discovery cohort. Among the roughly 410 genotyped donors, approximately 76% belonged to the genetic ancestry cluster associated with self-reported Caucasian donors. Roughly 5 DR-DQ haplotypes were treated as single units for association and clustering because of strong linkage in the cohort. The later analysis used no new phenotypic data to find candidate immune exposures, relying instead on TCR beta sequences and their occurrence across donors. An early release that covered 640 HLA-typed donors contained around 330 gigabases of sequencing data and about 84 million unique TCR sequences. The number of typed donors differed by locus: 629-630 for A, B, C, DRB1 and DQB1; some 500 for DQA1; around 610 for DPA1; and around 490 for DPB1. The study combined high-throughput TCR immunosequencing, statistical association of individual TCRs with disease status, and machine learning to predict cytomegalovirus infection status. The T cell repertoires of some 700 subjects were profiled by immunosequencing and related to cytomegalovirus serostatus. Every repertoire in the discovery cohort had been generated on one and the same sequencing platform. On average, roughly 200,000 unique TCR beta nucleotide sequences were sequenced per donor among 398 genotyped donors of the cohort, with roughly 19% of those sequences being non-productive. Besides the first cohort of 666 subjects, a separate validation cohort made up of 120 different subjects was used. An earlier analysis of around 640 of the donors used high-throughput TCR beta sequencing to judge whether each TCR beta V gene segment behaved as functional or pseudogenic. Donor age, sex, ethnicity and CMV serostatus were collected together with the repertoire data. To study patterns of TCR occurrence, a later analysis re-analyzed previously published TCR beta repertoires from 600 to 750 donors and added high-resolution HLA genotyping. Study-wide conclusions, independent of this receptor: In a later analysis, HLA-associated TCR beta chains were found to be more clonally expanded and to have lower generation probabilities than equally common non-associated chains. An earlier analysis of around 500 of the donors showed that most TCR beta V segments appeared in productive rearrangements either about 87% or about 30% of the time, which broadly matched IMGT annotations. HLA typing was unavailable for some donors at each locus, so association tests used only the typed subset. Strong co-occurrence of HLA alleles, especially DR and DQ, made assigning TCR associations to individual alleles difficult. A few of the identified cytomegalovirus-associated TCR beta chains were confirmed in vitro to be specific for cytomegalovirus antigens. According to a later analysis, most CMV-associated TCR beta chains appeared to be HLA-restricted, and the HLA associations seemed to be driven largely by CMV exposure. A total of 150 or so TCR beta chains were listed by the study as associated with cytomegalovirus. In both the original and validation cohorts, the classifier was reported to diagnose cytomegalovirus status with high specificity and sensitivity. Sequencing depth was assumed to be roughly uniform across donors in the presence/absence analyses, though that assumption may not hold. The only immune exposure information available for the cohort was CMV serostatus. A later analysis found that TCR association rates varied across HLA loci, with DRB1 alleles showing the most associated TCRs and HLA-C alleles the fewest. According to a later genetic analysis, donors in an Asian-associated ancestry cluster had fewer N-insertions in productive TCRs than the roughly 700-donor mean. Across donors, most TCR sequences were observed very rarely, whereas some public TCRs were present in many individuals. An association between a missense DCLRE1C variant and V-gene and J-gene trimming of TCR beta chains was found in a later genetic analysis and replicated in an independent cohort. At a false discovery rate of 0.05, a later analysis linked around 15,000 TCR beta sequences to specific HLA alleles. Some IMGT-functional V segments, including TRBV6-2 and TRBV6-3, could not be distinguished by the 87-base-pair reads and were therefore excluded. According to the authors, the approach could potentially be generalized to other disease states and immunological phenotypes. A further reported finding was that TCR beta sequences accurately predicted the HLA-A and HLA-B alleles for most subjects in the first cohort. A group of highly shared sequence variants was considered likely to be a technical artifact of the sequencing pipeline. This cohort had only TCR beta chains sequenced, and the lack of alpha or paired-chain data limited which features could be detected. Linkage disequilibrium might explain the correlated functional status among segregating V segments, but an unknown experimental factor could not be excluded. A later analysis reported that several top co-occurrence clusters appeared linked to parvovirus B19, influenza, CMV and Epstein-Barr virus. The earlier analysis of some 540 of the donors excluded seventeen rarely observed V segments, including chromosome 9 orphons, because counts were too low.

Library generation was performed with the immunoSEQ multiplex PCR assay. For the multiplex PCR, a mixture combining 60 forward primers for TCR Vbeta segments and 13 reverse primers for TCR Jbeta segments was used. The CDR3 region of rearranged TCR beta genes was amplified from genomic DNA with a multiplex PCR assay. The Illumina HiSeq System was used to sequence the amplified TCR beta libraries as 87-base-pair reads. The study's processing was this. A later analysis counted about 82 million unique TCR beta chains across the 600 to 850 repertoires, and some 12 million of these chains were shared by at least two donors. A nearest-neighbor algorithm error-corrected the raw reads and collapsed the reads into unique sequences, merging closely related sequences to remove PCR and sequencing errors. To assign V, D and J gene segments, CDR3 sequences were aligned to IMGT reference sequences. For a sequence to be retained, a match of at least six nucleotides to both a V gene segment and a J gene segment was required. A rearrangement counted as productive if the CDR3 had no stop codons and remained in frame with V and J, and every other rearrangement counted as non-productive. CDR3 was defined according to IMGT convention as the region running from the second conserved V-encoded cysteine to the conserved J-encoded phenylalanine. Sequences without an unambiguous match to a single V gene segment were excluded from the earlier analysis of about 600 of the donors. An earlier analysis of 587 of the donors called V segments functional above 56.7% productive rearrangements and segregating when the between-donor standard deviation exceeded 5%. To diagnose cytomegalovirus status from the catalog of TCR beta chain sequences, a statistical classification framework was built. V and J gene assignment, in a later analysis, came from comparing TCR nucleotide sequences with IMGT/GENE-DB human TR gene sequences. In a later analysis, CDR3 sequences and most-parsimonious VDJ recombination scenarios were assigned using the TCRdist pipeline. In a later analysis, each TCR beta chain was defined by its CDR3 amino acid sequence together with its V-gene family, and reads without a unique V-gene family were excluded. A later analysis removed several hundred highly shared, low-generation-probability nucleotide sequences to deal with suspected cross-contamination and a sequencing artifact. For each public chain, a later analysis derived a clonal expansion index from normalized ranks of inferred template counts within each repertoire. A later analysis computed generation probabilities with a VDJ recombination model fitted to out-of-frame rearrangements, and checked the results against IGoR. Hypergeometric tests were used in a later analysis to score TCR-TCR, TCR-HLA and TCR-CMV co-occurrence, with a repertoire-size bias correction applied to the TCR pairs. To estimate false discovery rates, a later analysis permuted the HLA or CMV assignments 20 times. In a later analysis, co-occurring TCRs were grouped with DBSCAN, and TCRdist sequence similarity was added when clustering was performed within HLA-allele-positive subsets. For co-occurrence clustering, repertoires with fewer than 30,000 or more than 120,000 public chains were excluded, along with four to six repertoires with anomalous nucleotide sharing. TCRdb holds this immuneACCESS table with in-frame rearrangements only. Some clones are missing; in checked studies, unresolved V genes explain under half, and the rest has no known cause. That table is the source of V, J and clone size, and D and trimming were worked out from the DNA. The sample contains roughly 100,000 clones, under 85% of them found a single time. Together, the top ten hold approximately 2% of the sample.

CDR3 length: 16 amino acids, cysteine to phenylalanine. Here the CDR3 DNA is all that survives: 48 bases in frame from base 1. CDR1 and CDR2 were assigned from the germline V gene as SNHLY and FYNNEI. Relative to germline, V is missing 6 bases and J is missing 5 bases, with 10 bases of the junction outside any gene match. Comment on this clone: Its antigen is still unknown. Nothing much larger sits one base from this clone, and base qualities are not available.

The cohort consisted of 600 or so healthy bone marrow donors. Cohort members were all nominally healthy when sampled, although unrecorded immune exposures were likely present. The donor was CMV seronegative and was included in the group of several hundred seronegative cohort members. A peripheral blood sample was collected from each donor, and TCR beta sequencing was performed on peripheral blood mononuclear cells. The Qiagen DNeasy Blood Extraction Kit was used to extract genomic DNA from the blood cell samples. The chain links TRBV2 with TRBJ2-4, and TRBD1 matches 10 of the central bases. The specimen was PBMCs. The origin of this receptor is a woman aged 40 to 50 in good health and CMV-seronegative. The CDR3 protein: CASREDRGGIENIQYF. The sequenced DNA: TGTGCCAGCAGAGAGGACAGGGGGGGAATCGAAAACATTCAGTACTTC.